The source of this T cell receptor (beta chain) is a study of beta chain features in type 1 diabetes. This clone showed up many times. Its antigen remains unidentified. TCRB transcripts that were expressed got sequenced, as all of the isolated RNA had been reverse transcribed. Generated by immunoSEQ multiplex PCR, the TCRdb table keeps only in-frame clones and is missing some. The sample consists of roughly 400,000 clones, roughly a tenth of them appearing once. General observations from the study: Lower insertion and higher deletion counts appeared at VDJ junctions in type 1 diabetes patients. Across all four CD4+ subsets, people with type 1 diabetes showed modestly shorter TCRB CDR3s.

CDR3 size: 13 residues. Germline V gene lookup returns CDR1 ENHRY and CDR2 SYGVKD. V lost 10 bases, J lost 6 bases, and 16 bases lay in between. Input material: central memory CD4+ T cells from blood. The chain employs TRBV10-3 and TRBJ2-1, with D possibly being TRBD1 or TRBD2 (5 bases each). The clonotype originates from a man under 40 with type 1 diabetes. CDR3 sequence: CATKGSLPNEQFF. For the CDR3, the DNA is TGTGCCACCAAGGGGAGCCTACCCAATGAGCAGTTCTTC.